This entry lists 11 T cell receptor beta chains sequenced from one sample in a study of cytomegalovirus exposure and HLA in healthy donors. Both 60 Vbeta primers and 13 Jbeta primers went into the PCR. Profiling relied on immunoSEQ multiplex PCR, and the TCRdb table lists in-frame clones only, not all of them. In the table there are around 200,000 clones, 62% of which are singletons. The sample consisted of PBMCs. The receptors here all came from a middle-aged man in good health and CMV-seronegative.

This sequence joins TRBV19 and TRBJ2-1; a weak D match, TRBD1 (6 bases). Germline V gene lookup returns CDR1 LNHDA and CDR2 SQIVND (reference sequence). This CDR3 contains 20 residues. Trimming stripped 5 bases from V and 4 bases from J, with 30 bases between. CDR3 sequence (DNA): TGTGCCAGTAGTGCCCAGGGGACCGTGTCTCTCTTGCGTGGGTACAATGAGCAGTTCTTC. It encodes CASSAQGTVSLLRGYNEQFF.

This clone has only a few counts. The chain joins TRBV10-1 to TRBJ2-7, with a weak D call TRBD1 (7 bases). Per the germline V gene, CDR1 is WNHNN and CDR2 is SYGVQD (reference sequence). This CDR3 has 13 amino acids. The V gene lost 8 bases and the J gene lost 2 bases, with 13 bases spanning the gap. The CDR3 nucleotides read TGCGCCAGCCGGCGGGACAGACCCTACGAGCAGTACTTC. Amino acid sequence: CASRRDRPYEQYF.

The chain employs TRBV11-3 and TRBJ1-3, with a tentative D call TRBD1 (6 bases). Germline CDR1 reads SGHNT; CDR2 reads YENEEA. The V end lost 5 bases, the J end lost 8 bases, and 13 bases lay between the germline ends. This CDR3 comprises 13 residues. The CDR3 nucleotides read TGTGCCAGCAGCCTCGACAGGAGTGACACCATATATTTT. Amino acid sequence: CASSLDRSDTIYF. The whole variable domain, remainder taken from reference TRBV11-3 and TRBJ1-3, is EAGVVQSPRYKIIEKKQPVAFWCNPISGHNTLYWYLQNLGQGPELLIRYENEEAVDDSQLPKDRFSAERLKGVDSTLKIQPAELGDSAVYLCASSLDRSDTIYFGEGSWLTVV.

In its sample, this clone was seen a few times. This chain uses TRBV21-1 with TRBJ2-5; the tabulated D call, TRBD1, remains unverified against the DNA. TRBV21-1 is tagged as a pseudogene. The length of the CDR3 is 14 residues. The CDR3, as DNA: TGTGCCAGCAGCAAGTCTGTAGACAGGAGAGAGCAGTACTTC. Translation: CASSKSVDRREQYF.

A few counts support this clone. In the same sample, other DNA sequences code for this CDR3. The rearrangement joins TRBV27 to TRBJ2-3; TRBD1 matches at 7 bases. With V trimmed by 5 bases and J by 3 bases, 11 bases remained unmatched. This CDR3 has 16 residues. The germline gives CDR1 MNHEY, CDR2 SMNVEV (reference sequence). The CDR3 bases are TGTGCCAGCAGTCTTATCGGACAGGACTTTACAGATACGCAGTATTTT. This translates into CASSLIGQDFTDTQYF.

A single count supports this clone. The chain links TRBV10-3 to TRBJ2-7; TRBD1 agrees at 12 bases. The CDR3 is made up of 14 amino acids. Germline CDR1 ENHRY, CDR2 SYGVKD. The V segment lost 4 bases and the J segment 4 bases; nucleotides outside the gene matches: 2. The CDR3 sequence: CAISVGQGAYEQYF. CDR3 nucleotides: TGTGCCATCAGTGTGGGACAGGGGGCTTACGAGCAGTACTTC.

The chain is built from TRBV7-2 and TRBJ2-1, with 7 nucleotides matching TRBD2. The CDR3 spans 14 residues. Unmatched junction bases numbered 10, after V lost 4 bases and J lost 10 bases. Germline values: CDR1 SGHTA, CDR2 FQGNSA. The CDR3 is CASSSKTSSDEQFF. The DNA for the CDR3 is TGTGCCAGCAGCTCGAAGACTAGCTCCGACGAGCAGTTCTTC. The entire variable domain, with the rest obtained from reference TRBV7-2 and TRBJ2-1, is as follows: GAGVSQSPSNKVTEKGKDVELRCDPISGHTALYWYRQSLGQGLEFLIYFQGNSAPDKSGLPSDRFSAERTGGSVSTLTIQRTQQEDSAVYLCASSSKTSSDEQFFGPGTRLTVL.

This clone has more than one count but fewer than ten. The chain combines TRBV4-3 with TRBJ2-7; 10 nucleotides agree with TRBD2. The CDR3 is made up of 15 amino acids. Germline-derived CDR1 and CDR2 are LGHNA and YSLEER. The trim removed 0 bases at V and 1 base at J, leaving 0 bases unmatched. CDR3 protein: CASSQELAGSYEQYF. For the CDR3, the DNA is TGCGCCAGCAGCCAAGAACTAGCGGGATCCTACGAGCAGTACTTC.

This sequence joins TRBV27 and TRBJ2-7; the match to TRBD1 covers 7 bases. Germline lookup yields CDR1 MNHEY and CDR2 SMNVEV (reference sequence). The CDR3 sequence is 17 residues long. The ends lost 2 bases at V and 3 bases at J; junction bases unmatched: 13. This CDR3 is CASSLAPPWTGSYEQYF. DNA of the CDR3: TGTGCCAGCAGTTTAGCCCCTCCGTGGACAGGAAGCTACGAGCAGTACTTC.

V and J are TRBV27 and TRBJ2-3, with TRBD2 identical over 12 bases. The CDR3 loop spans 15 amino acids. Germline CDR1 MNHEY, CDR2 SMNVEV (reference sequence). Unmatched junction bases numbered 4, after V lost 4 bases and J lost 5 bases. CDR3 amino acids: CASSSTSGSVDTQYF. The DNA of the CDR3 is TGTGCCAGCAGTTCGACTAGCGGGAGCGTAGATACGCAGTATTTT.

The chain uses TRBV7-2 and TRBJ2-1; TRBD1 agrees at 7 bases. CDR3 length: 14 residues. V shed 3 bases and J 5 bases; nucleotides not matched to a gene: 4. The germline V gene encodes CDR1 SGHTA and CDR2 FQGNSA. The CDR3 DNA reads TGTGCCAGCAGCTTGACAGGGCTGCACAATGAGCAGTTCTTC. Translated, it gives CASSLTGLHNEQFF.